These 18 T cell receptor beta chains were all obtained from the same sample, sequenced in a study of cytomegalovirus exposure and HLA in healthy donors. Primers included in the PCR were 60 Vbeta and 13 Jbeta primers. Assay used: immunoSEQ multiplex PCR; TCRdb lists only in-frame clones, some missing. The data contain 100,000 to 150,000 clones, over 60% of them singletons. The sample comprised PBMCs. These receptors were obtained from a human donor in good health.

The chain joins TRBV9 to TRBJ1-5, with 8 bases fitting TRBD1. CDR1 and CDR2 (germline): SGDLS, YYNGEE. The CDR3 covers 14 residues. The ends lost 4 bases at V and 6 bases at J; junction bases unmatched: 6. The CDR3 DNA sequence: TGTGCCAGCAGCCCCCAGGGGGCGGTTCAGCCCCAGCATTTT. It translates to CASSPQGAVQPQHF.

This chain's CDR3 is CASSTDWGDGYTF. The CDR3, as DNA: TGTGCCAGCAGCACAGACTGGGGAGATGGCTACACCTTC. The gene calls are TRBV7-9 and TRBJ1-2; no clear D. CDR1 is SEHNR and CDR2 is FQNEAQ in the germline V gene (reference sequence). The CDR3 consists of 13 residues. Trimming took 5 bases from V and 6 from J, leaving 13 bases between them.

This clone was seen just once. J is TRBJ1-1 and V is TRBV19, with D uncertain. V lost 5 bases and J lost 10, with 17 bases in between. This CDR3 region has 13 residues. Per germline, CDR1 LNHDA and CDR2 SQIVND (reference sequence). CDR3 in DNA: TGTGCCAGTAGTTCAAGCCCCGAGTTCGGAGCTTTCTTT. Translating gives CASSSSPEFGAFF.

This chain joins TRBV27 and TRBJ2-2, with 9 bases aligning to TRBD1. Germline lookup yields CDR1 MNHEY and CDR2 SMNVEV (reference sequence). Losses at the gene ends were 6 bases for V and 4 bases for J; bases not matched to a gene: 6. CDR3 length equals 15 residues. The CDR3: CASRPGTGPTGELFF. The CDR3 DNA follows: TGTGCCAGCAGACCGGGGACAGGGCCCACCGGGGAGCTGTTTTTT.

The DNA of the CDR3 is TGTGCCAGCAGCTTCGGGGGACGGGGGGGCACAGATACGCAGTATTTT. As protein: CASSFGGRGGTDTQYF. This chain links TRBV5-4 with TRBJ2-3, with TRBD2 matching 7 bases. This CDR3 comprises 16 residues. Germline-derived CDR1 and CDR2 are SGHNT and YYREEE (reference sequence). V shed 2 bases, J shed 1 base, and the junction held 7 bases outside the gene matches.

The genes are TRBV6-6 and TRBJ1-5; D ambiguous. Germline CDR1 MNHNY, CDR2 SVGAGI (reference sequence). V gave up 8 bases and J gave up 2 bases, with 10 bases separating them. The CDR3 loop spans 13 amino acids. DNA for the CDR3: TGTGCCAGCGTCCGGGTGCGCAATCAGCCCCAGCATTTT. This encodes CASVRVRNQPQHF.

This chain uses TRBV7-9 with TRBJ2-3; 7 bases agree with TRBD2. The CDR3 covers 16 residues. Per germline, CDR1 SEHNR and CDR2 FQNEAQ (reference sequence). The J segment lost 3 bases and the V segment lost 5 bases, leaving 11 bases of the junction unmatched. CDR3 nucleotides: TGTGCCAGCAGCGGGAGAGCGGGAAGAGGGACAGATACGCAGTATTTT. It yields the protein CASSGRAGRGTDTQYF.

J is TRBJ2-5 and V is TRBV4-3; TRBD1 aligns across 7 bases. TRBJ2-7 matches the DNA end more closely, so the J call is doubtful. The CDR3 covers 16 residues. Germline V gene sequence: CDR1 LGHNA, CDR2 YSLEER. In DNA, the CDR3 is TGCGCCAGCAGCCAGGGACCTGACAGGGAGCCCTACGAGCAGTACTTC. Protein sequence: CASSQGPDREPYEQYF.

V is TRBV10-3 and J is TRBJ1-5, with D possibly TRBD1 on 5 matching bases. Looked up from germline, CDR1 is ENHRY and CDR2 is SYGVKD. With 3 bases removed from V and 5 bases from J, the gap between germline ends came to 17 bases. The CDR3 consists of 16 residues. The CDR3 bases are TGTGCCATCAGTGATTTTGCCGGAGGGGTGGATCAGCCCCAGCATTTT. It is translated as CAISDFAGGVDQPQHF.

V usage is TRBV5-1 and J usage is TRBJ2-2; D remains unclear. The V gene lost 0 bases and the J gene lost 4 bases, with 7 bases spanning the gap. The length of the CDR3 is 14 residues. In germline, CDR1 is SGHRS, CDR2 YFSETQ. The chain's CDR3 is CASSLGHRTGELFF. CDR3 sequence (DNA): TGCGCCAGCAGCTTGGGACACCGCACCGGGGAGCTGTTTTTT. The full variable domain, in which reference TRBV5-1 and TRBJ2-2 provide the parts outside the CDR3, is KAGVTQTPRYLIKTRGQQVTLSCSPISGHRSVSWYQQTPGQGLQFLFEYFSETQRNKGNFPGRFSGRQFSNSRSEMNVSTLELGDSALYLCASSLGHRTGELFFGEGSRLTVL.

The gene calls are TRBV19 and TRBJ2-5, with D tentatively TRBD2 (6 bases). The CDR3 spans 14 residues. Germline V gives CDR1 LNHDA, CDR2 SQIVND (reference sequence). Trimming shortened V by 5 bases and J by 2 bases, and 12 bases separated the two germline ends. CDR3 in amino acids: CASSPGLLQETQYF. CDR3 nucleotides: TGTGCCAGTAGTCCGGGACTGTTACAAGAGACCCAGTACTTC.

This sequence joins TRBV27 and TRBJ2-6; tentatively, D is TRBD1 (6 bases). This CDR3 region has 16 residues. V lost 7 bases to trimming and J lost 3 bases, with 16 bases between them. Looked up from germline, CDR1 is MNHEY and CDR2 is SMNVEV (reference sequence). The CDR3, as DNA: TGTGCCAGCAAAGACAGGAAAGCTTTTGGGGCCAACGTCCTGACTTTC. Translated: CASKDRKAFGANVLTF.

This chain uses TRBV5-1 with TRBJ1-2; a weak D match, TRBD1 (6 bases). CDR3 size: 15 residues. V dropped 3 bases and J dropped 0 bases, with 12 bases sitting between them. Germline V CDR1 and CDR2: SGHRS, YFSETQ. The CDR3 sequence is CASSSPTGPNYGYTF. In nucleotides, the CDR3 is TGCGCCAGCAGCTCCCCGACAGGCCCTAACTATGGCTACACCTTC.

The chain couples TRBV5-1 to TRBJ1-5; D gene ambiguous. Trimming removed 0 bases from V and 6 bases from J, with 10 bases in between. The CDR3 has 14 residues. Germline CDR1 SGHRS, CDR2 YFSETQ. This CDR3 is CASSLEPGIQPQHF. The CDR3 nucleotides are TGCGCCAGCAGCTTGGAACCGGGTATTCAGCCCCAGCATTTT. The whole variable domain, filled in from reference TRBV5-1 and TRBJ1-5, reads KAGVTQTPRYLIKTRGQQVTLSCSPISGHRSVSWYQQTPGQGLQFLFEYFSETQRNKGNFPGRFSGRQFSNSRSEMNVSTLELGDSALYLCASSLEPGIQPQHFGDGTRLSIL.

The V call is TRBV9, the J call TRBJ2-1; TRBD1 matches 7 bases. The V gene's germline CDR1 is SGDLS and CDR2 YYNGEE. CDR3 length equals 13 residues. V trimming: 2 bases; J trimming: 5 bases; junction bases outside the gene matches: 1. DNA for the CDR3: TGTGCCAGCAGCGTCGACAGGGACAATGAGCAGTTCTTC. It codes for CASSVDRDNEQFF.

This chain uses TRBV7-2 with TRBJ1-5; D call uncertain. The CDR3 is 16 amino acids. Between the trimmed V and J ends, which lost 5 bases and 2 bases, there was a span of 16 bases. Looked up from germline, CDR1 is SGHTA and CDR2 is FQGNSA. The CDR3 DNA follows: TGTGCCAGCAGCCCCCTGGGAGGTCGGGGCAATCAGCCCCAGCATTTT. Translation gives CASSPLGGRGNQPQHF.

The chain combines TRBV19 with TRBJ1-1; D not resolved. The length of the CDR3 is 14 residues. Germline V gene data show CDR1 as LNHDA and CDR2 as SQIVND (reference sequence). The V end was cut by 7 bases, the J end by 1 base, with 13 bases between. This CDR3 reads CASMAGRRNTEAFF. The DNA of the CDR3 is TGTGCCAGTATGGCGGGGAGGAGGAACACTGAAGCTTTCTTT.

The chain joins TRBV7-2 to TRBJ1-1; D is undetermined. V was shortened by 1 base and J by 1 base, with 7 bases between the two germline ends. Germline lookup yields CDR1 SGHTA and CDR2 FQGNSA. This CDR3 has 14 amino acids. The CDR3 nucleotides read TGTGCCAGCAGCTTAGTAGTCCGGAACACTGAAGCTTTCTTT. It specifies CASSLVVRNTEAFF.